The 8 T cell receptor beta chains in this list originate from one sample, sequenced in a study of shared clonotypes between healthy human individuals. Clones were sequenced by immunoSEQ multiplex PCR, and TCRdb holds only the in-frame ones, with some missing. The data hold about 520,000 clones, with around 85% observed a single time. The sequenced sample consisted of PBMCs. These receptor sequences come from a woman aged 40 to 55 in good health. Some clones in this sample may be carry-over from other donors' samples.

On this clone: A far larger clone differs by one base, so this is likely a read error. This chain uses TRBV5-6 with TRBJ1-5, with D perhaps TRBD1 (5 bases). The V and J ends lost 4 bases and 8 bases respectively, with 22 bases between them. Germline CDR1 is SGHDT and CDR2 is YYEEEE. This CDR3 is 16 amino acids long. The CDR3 nucleotides read TGTGCCAGCAGCCTTGGGGGGGACGGGCGGTGGAAGCCCCAGCATTTT. Its translation: CASSLGGDGRWKPQHF.

The rearrangement links TRBV6-1 to TRBJ1-4; D is perhaps TRBD1 (6 bases). The V gene's germline CDR1 is MNHNS and CDR2 SASEGT. The CDR3 is 14 amino acids. V was shortened by 3 bases and J by 4 bases, with 9 bases between the two germline ends. The CDR3 sequence: CASSEGHRNEKLFF. The CDR3 DNA reads as TGTGCCAGCAGTGAGGGACACCGTAATGAAAAACTGTTTTTT.

The chain links TRBV6-1 to TRBJ1-5; D gene unclear. Germline values: CDR1 MNHNS, CDR2 SASEGT. The CDR3 runs 14 residues. V lost 3 bases and J 3 bases, leaving 9 bases between the germline ends. Written as DNA, the CDR3 is TGTGCCAGCAGTGATTCTGCCCTCAATCAGCCCCAGCATTTT. Translation: CASSDSALNQPQHF.

CDR3: CSAGTSDSYNEQFF. CDR3 nucleotides: TGCAGCGCCGGGACTAGCGACTCCTACAATGAGCAGTTCTTC. The chain carries TRBV29-1 and TRBJ2-1; 10 bases match TRBD2. CDR1 SQVTM and CDR2 ANQGSEA come from the germline V gene. The CDR3 extends over 14 amino acids. The junction had 3 bases not matched to a gene; V was cut back by 7 bases and J by 0 bases.

V gene TRBV7-6 combines with J gene TRBJ1-4; the D is unclear. The CDR3 loop spans 13 amino acids. Trimming took off 5 bases at V and 5 bases at J, with 9 bases between the two ends. Looked up from germline, CDR1 is SGHVS and CDR2 is FNYEAQ. CDR3 loop: CASSLGTNEKLFF. CDR3 in DNA: TGTGCCAGCAGCCTGGGAACCAATGAAAAACTGTTTTTT.

This rearrangement joins TRBV5-4 to TRBJ2-5; D gene uncertain. Germline lookup yields CDR1 SGHNT and CDR2 YYREEE (reference sequence). CDR3 length: 14 amino acids. Trimming took 0 bases from V and 1 from J, leaving 7 bases between them. The CDR3 nucleotides read TGTGCCAGCAGCTTGGGGACGGCCCAAGAGACCCAGTACTTC. Protein sequence: CASSLGTAQETQYF.

This chain connects TRBV7-9 to TRBJ1-1; D ambiguous. This CDR3 has 13 amino acids. Trimming cost V 5 bases and J 8 bases, with 15 bases left between them. Germline V gene lookup returns CDR1 SEHNR and CDR2 FQNEAQ (reference sequence). CDR3 DNA sequence: TGTGCCAGCAGCCCACGCCCCTCCCTGGAAGCTTTCTTT. The encoded protein is CASSPRPSLEAFF.

The CDR3 DNA sequence: TGTGCCAGCAGGCCCCGAACGATCTACGAGCAGTACTTC. It specifies CASRPRTIYEQYF. The V call is TRBV7-8, the J call TRBJ2-7, with D unclear. V was clipped by 6 bases and J by 3 bases, with 12 bases between them. The CDR3 runs 13 residues. Germline-derived CDR1 and CDR2 are SGHVS and FQNEAQ.